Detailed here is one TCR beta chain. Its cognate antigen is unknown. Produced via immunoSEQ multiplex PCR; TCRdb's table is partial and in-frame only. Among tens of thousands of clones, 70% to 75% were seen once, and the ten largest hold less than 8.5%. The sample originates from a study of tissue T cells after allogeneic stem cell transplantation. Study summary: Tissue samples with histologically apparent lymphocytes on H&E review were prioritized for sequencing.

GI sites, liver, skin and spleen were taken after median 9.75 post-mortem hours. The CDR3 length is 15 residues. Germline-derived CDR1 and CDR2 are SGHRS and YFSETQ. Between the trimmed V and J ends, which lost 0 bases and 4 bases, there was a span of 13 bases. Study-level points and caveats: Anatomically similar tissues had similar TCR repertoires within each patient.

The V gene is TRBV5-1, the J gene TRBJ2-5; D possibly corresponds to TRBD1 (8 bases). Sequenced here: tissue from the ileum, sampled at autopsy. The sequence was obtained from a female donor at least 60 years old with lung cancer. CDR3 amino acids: CASSLEQGEGETQYF. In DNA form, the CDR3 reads TGCGCCAGCAGCTTGGAACAGGGGGAGGGAGAGACCCAGTACTTC.